This T cell receptor beta chain comes out of a study of lymphopenia after photon versus proton radiotherapy. As regards this clone: The antigen is unknown.

Notes on the study in general: Relative stability marked proton patients; photon patients lost diversity and naive cells. Oligoclonal CD8+ Temra expansion after nadir drove photon patients' diversity drop.

Here immunoSEQ multiplex PCR was the method, and the copy in TCRdb shows in-frame clones only, minus some. The repertoire includes approximately 170,000 clones, 80% to 90% of them detected once, and approximately 4.7% sits in the top ten. The clonotype originates from a man aged 50 to 59 with gastric cancer. Source: peripheral blood, taken from a patient treated with photon-based radiotherapy.

Here the CDR3 DNA reads TGTGCCAGCACGGTGAACACTGAAGCTTTCTTT. Translation gives CASTVNTEAFF. The chain couples TRBV2 to TRBJ1-1; D ambiguous. Germline V CDR1 and CDR2: SNHLY, FYNNEI. This CDR3 has 11 amino acids. Trimming took 7 bases from V and 0 from J, leaving 3 bases between them. The entire variable domain, with the rest obtained from reference TRBV2 and TRBJ1-1, is as follows: EPEVTQTPSHQVTQMGQEVILRCVPISNHLYFYWYRQILGQKVEFLVSFYNNEISEKSEIFDDQFSVERPDGSNFTLKIRSTKLEDSAMYFCASTVNTEAFFGQGTRLTVV.